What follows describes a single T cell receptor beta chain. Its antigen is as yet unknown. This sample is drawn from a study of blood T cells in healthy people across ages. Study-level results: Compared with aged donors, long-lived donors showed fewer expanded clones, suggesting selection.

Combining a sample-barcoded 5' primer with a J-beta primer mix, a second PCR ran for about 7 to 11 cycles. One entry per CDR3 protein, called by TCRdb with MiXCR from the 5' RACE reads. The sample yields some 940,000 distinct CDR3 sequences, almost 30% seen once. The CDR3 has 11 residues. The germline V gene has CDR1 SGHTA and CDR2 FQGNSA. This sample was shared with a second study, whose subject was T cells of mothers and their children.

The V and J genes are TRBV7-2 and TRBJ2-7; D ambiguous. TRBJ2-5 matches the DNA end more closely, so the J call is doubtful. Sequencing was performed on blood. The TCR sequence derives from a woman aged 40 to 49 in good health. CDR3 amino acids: CASSGDGTQYF. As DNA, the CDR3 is TGTGCCAGCAGCGGTGATGGGACCCAGTACTTC.